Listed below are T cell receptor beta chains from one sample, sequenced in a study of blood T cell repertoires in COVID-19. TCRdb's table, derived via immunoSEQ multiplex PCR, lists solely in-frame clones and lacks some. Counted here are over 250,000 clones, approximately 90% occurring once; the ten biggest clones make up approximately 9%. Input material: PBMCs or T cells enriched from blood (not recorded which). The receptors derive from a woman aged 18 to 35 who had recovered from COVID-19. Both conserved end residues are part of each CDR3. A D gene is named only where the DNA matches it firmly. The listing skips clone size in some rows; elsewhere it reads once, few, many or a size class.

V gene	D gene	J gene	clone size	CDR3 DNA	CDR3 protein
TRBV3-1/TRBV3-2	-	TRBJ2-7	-	TGTGCCAGCAGGCAACAGAAGCCTCCCGGGTCCTACGAGCAGTACTTC	CASRQQKPPGSYEQYF
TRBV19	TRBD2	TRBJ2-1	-	TGTGCCAGTAGTATAGATCCGGGACTAGGGGATCACAATGAGCAGTTCTTC	CASSIDPGLGDHNEQFF
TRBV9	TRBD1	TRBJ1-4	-	TGTGCCAGCAGCGTCCGACAGGGGGCTAATGAAAAACTGTTTTTT	CASSVRQGANEKLFF
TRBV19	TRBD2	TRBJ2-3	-	TGTGCCAGTAGTTTAAGCGGGAGAGGTACGCAGTATTTT	CASSLSGRGTQYF
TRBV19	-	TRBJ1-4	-	TGTGCCAGTATGTCAGAACCCGAAAAACTGTTTTTT	CASMSEPEKLFF
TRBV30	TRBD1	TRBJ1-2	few	TGTGCCTGGCACCCCGGACAGGGGGCTTACTATGGCTACACCTTC	CAWHPGQGAYYGYTF
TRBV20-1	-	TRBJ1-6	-	TGCAGTGCTAGTAACGCAGGTTCTAATTCACCCCTCCACTTT	CSASNAGSNSPLHF
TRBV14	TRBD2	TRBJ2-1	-	TGTGCCAGCAGCCAAGAGGGACTAGCTGATATAATTTACAATGAGCAGTTCTTC	CASSQEGLADIIYNEQFF
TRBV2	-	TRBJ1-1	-	TGTGCCAGCTCATTAAACATGGACACTGAAGCTTTCTTT	CASSLNMDTEAFF
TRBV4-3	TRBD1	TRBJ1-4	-	TGCGCCAGCAGCCAAGAAAGGGACAGGGGATTTGAAAAACTGTTTTTT	CASSQERDRGFEKLFF
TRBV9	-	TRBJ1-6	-	TGTGCCAGCAGCGTAGGAACAGAGAATTCACCCCTCCACTTT	CASSVGTENSPLHF
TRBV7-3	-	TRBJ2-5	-	TGTGCCAGCAGCTTAAACCAGGGGCAAGAGACCCAGTACTTC	CASSLNQGQETQYF
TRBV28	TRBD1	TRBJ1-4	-	TGTGCCAGCAACACACAGGGGCATAATGAAAAACTGTTTTTT	CASNTQGHNEKLFF
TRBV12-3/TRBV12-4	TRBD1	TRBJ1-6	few	TGTGCCAGCAGTCGGACAGGCACGGGTCCCCTCCACTTT	CASSRTGTGPLHF
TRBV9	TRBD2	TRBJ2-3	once	TGTGCCAGCAGCGTTAGCGGGAAGTTAGATACGCAGTATTTT	CASSVSGKLDTQYF
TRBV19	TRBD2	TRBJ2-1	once	TGTGCCAGTAGTATATTGAGCGGGAGTGGGAATGAGCAGTTCTTC	CASSILSGSGNEQFF
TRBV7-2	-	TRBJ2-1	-	TGTGCCAGCAGCCAACGTAGAACAGGAGAAGGCAATGAGCAGTTCTTC	CASSQRRTGEGNEQFF
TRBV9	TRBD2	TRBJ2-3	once	TGTGCCAGCAGCGTAGCAAGCGGGAGATCCACAGATACGCAGTATTTT	CASSVASGRSTDTQYF
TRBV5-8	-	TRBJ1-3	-	TGTGCCAGCAGCTTATGGCAGGTCTATTGGAACACCATATATTTT	CASSLWQVYWNTIYF
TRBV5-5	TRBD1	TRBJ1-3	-	TGTGCCAGCAGCTTGGGGGGACAGGGGTCCTCTGGAAACACCATATATTTT	CASSLGGQGSSGNTIYF
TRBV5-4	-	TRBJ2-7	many	TGTGCCAGCAGCTTAAGCAGGGAAGACGAGCAGTACTTC	CASSLSREDEQYF
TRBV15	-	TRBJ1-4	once	TGTGCCACCAGCAGAGGCCAGGAGGTGGATGAAAAACTGTTTTTT	CATSRGQEVDEKLFF
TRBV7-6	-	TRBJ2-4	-	TGTGCCAGCAGCTTAGCGGGGGGGGCAATGGGAAACATTCAGTACTTC	CASSLAGGAMGNIQYF
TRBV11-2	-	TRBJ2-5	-	TGTGCCAGCAGCATGAGACCCGAAGAGGCCCAGTACTTC	CASSMRPEEAQYF
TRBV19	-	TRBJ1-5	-	TGTGCCACGGACCGCGGGGGGTTTTATAGCAATCAGCCCCAGCATTTT	CATDRGGFYSNQPQHF
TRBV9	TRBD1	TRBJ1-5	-	TGTGCCAGCAGCGCAGGGGGCTTAAATCAGCCCCAGCATTTT	CASSAGGLNQPQHF
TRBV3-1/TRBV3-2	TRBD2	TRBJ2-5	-	TGTGCCAGCAGCATCCAGACTAGCGGGGGGCCGGAGACCCAGTACTTC	CASSIQTSGGPETQYF
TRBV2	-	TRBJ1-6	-	TGTGCCAGCAGACAGGAGATCAGCTCCTATAATTCACCCCTCCACTTT	CASRQEISSYNSPLHF
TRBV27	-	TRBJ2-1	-	TGTGCCAGCAGTTTAGGTCAGGGCGGTGAGCAGTTCTTC	CASSLGQGGEQFF
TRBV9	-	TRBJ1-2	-	TGTGCCAGCAGCCAGGGTTTTGACTATGGCTACACCTTC	CASSQGFDYGYTF
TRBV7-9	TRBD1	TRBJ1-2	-	TGTGCCAGCAGCTACAGAAATCAGGGGGCGAATGGCTACACCTTC	CASSYRNQGANGYTF
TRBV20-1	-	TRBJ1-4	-	TGCAGTGCTAGTGATTACAGGAGGGCAACTAATGAAAAACTGTTTTTT	CSASDYRRATNEKLFF
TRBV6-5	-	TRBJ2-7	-	TGTGCCAGCCGAGGCTGGGGGCCGAGAGGACAGCAGTACTTC	CASRGWGPRGQQYF
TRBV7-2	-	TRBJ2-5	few	TGTGCCAGCAGCTTAGCGACCAGGGGTGAGACCCAGTACTTC	CASSLATRGETQYF
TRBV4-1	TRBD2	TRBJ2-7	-	TGCGCCAGCAGCCCAAGGAGCGGGGGGGCCGGGTACGAGCAGTACTTC	CASSPRSGGAGYEQYF
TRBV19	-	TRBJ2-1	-	TGTGCCAGTAGTATAGGGACACTGATCGGGTACAATGAGCAGTTCTTC	CASSIGTLIGYNEQFF
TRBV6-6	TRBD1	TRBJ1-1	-	TGTGCCAGCAGTCCTCAGACAGGGGGCTACACTGAAGCTTTCTTT	CASSPQTGGYTEAFF
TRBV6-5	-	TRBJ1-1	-	TGTGCCAGCAGTTACTCGATGTGGGGGCTGAACACTGAAGCTTTCTTT	CASSYSMWGLNTEAFF
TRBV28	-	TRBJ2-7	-	TGTGCCAGCAGCCGAGCTCGAGTCTACGAGCAGTACTTC	CASSRARVYEQYF
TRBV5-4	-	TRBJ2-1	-	TGTGCCAGCAGCTTGCTCTCATCTAGCAGGAATAATGAGCAGTTCTTC	CASSLLSSSRNNEQFF
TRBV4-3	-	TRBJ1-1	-	TGCGCCAGCAGCCAAGACCCGGACAGCCGGGGGGGAGCTTTCTTT	CASSQDPDSRGGAFF
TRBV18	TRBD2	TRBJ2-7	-	TGTGCCAGCTCACCACTTTTCCTAGCGGGGAAGAGCTCCTACGAGCAGTACTTC	CASSPLFLAGKSSYEQYF
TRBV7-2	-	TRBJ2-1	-	TGTGCCAACCTGGGGCCACGCTCCTACAATGAGCAGTTCTTC	CANLGPRSYNEQFF
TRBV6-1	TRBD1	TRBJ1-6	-	TGTGCCAGCAGTGAATGGGAGGGGACAGGTCGGAATTCACCCTTCCACTTT	CASSEWEGTGRNSPFHF
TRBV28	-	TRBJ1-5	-	TGTGCCAGCAGTTCCCGACAGGTGTATAGCAATCAGCCCCAGCATTTT	CASSSRQVYSNQPQHF
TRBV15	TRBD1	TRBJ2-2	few	TGTGCCACCAGAACCGCTCCAGGGGGCCTGAACACCGGGGAGCTGTTTTTT	CATRTAPGGLNTGELFF
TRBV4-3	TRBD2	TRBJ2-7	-	TGCGCCAGCAGCCAAGAGGTCCCTAGCGGGAGTTACGAGCAGTACTTC	CASSQEVPSGSYEQYF
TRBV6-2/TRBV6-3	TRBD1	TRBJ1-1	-	TGTGCCAGCAGTGGGACAGGGGGCGCGGCTGAAGCTTTCTTT	CASSGTGGAAEAFF
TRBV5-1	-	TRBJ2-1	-	TGCGCCAGCAGCCCCGGGTCTTACAATGAGCAGTTCTTC	CASSPGSYNEQFF
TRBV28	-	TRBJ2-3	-	TGTGCCAGCAGGACGGACAAGAGTACTGGTACGCAGTATTTT	CASRTDKSTGTQYF
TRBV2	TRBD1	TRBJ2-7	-	TGTGCCAGCAGTGACAGGACAGGATACTACGAGCAGTACTTC	CASSDRTGYYEQYF